This entry concerns a single T cell receptor beta chain. The sample carries other DNA sequences with the same CDR3. Repertoires were generated with immunoSEQ multiplex PCR, while TCRdb's copy carries only in-frame clones and drops some. The sample lists 130,000 or so clones; about 88% were seen once. The sample originates from a study of blood T cell repertoires in COVID-19. This TCR was sampled from a human donor with COVID-19, enrolled during active disease. The donor label of this sample is uncertain. The material sequenced was peripheral blood.

CDR3 loop: CASSDNSGANVLTF. CDR3 sequence (DNA): TGTGCCAGCAGTGATAACTCTGGGGCCAACGTCCTGACTTTC. The chain combines TRBV25-1 with TRBJ2-6; no clear D gene. This CDR3 region has 14 residues. CDR1 is MGHDK, CDR2 SYGVNS, per germline. Trimming removed 3 bases at V and 0 bases at J, with 3 bases between.